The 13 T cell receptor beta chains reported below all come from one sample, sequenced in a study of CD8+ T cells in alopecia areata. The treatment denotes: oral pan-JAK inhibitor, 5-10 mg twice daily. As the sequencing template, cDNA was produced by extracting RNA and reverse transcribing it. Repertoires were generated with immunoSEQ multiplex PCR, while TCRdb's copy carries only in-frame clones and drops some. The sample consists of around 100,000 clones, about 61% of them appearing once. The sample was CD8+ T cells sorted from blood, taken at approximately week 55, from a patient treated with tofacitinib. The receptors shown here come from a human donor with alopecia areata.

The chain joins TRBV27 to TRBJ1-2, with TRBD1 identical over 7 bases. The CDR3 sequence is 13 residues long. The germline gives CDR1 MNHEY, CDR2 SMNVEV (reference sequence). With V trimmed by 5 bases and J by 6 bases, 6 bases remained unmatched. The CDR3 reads CASSAQGTNGYTF. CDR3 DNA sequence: TGTGCCAGCAGTGCACAGGGGACAAATGGCTACACCTTC.

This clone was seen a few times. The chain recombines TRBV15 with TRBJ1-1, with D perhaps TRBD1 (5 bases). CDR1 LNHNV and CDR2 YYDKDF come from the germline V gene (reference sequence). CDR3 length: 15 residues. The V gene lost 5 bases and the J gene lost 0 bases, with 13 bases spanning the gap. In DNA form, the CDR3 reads TGTGCCACCAGCCCGCCGGGGACCTTGAACACTGAAGCTTTCTTT. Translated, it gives CATSPPGTLNTEAFF.

This CDR3 reads CAWSHGRNQPQHF. The CDR3 region has the DNA TGTGCCTGGAGTCATGGCCGCAATCAGCCCCAGCATTTT. The chain has TRBV30 and TRBJ1-5; no reliable D call. Germline assignment: CDR1 GTSNPN and CDR2 SVGIG (reference sequence). V gave up 2 bases and J gave up 2 bases, with 7 bases separating them. This CDR3 spans 13 amino acids.

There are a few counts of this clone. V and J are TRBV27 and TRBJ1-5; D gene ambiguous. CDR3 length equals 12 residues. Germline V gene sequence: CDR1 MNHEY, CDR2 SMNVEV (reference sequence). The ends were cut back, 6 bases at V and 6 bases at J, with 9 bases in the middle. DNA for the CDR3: TGTGCCAGCAGGAGGTCCGGTCAGCCCCAGCATTTT. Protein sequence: CASRRSGQPQHF.

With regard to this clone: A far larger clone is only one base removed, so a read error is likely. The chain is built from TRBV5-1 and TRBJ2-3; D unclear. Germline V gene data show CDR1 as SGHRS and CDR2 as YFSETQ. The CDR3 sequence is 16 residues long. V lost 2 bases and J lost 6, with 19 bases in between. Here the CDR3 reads CASSLGLMPVADTQYF. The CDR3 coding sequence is TGCGCCAGCAGCTTAGGCCTAATGCCGGTCGCGGATACGCAGTATTTT.

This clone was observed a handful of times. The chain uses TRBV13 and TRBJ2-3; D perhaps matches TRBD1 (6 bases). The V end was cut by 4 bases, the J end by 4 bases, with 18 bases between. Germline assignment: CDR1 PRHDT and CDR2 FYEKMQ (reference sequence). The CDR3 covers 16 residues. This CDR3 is CASSSKGVSAPDTQYF. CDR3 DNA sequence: TGTGCCAGCAGCTCCAAGGGGGTCTCGGCCCCAGATACGCAGTATTTT.

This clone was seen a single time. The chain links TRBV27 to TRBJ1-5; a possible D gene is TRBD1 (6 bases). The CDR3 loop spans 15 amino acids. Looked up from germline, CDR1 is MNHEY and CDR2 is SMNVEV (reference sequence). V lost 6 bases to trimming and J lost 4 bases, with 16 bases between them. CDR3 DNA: TGTGCCAGCAGCAACAGGGCAACCGCGAATCAGCCCCAGCATTTT. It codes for CASSNRATANQPQHF.

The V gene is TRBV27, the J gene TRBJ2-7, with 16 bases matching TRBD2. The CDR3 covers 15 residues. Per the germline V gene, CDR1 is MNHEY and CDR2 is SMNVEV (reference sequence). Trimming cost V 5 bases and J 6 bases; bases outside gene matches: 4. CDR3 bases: TGTGCCAGCAGTCGCGGGACTAGCGGGGGGGTCGAGCAGTACTTC. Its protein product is CASSRGTSGGVEQYF.

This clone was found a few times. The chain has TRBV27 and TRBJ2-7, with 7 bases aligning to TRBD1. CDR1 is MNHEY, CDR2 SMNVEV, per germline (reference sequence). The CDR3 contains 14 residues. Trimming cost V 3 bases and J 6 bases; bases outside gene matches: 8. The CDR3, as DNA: TGTGCCAGCAGTTTCCAAACGGACAGGACCGAGCAGTACTTC. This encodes CASSFQTDRTEQYF.

The chain's CDR3 is CASSYSAQPLQNEQFF. CDR3 DNA sequence: TGTGCCAGCAGTTACTCCGCCCAGCCCCTACAGAATGAGCAGTTCTTC. V gene TRBV6-5 combines with J gene TRBJ2-1; D unresolved. V was clipped by 0 bases and J by 7 bases, with 16 bases between them. Germline V gene lookup returns CDR1 MNHEY and CDR2 SVGAGI. CDR3 length: 16 amino acids.

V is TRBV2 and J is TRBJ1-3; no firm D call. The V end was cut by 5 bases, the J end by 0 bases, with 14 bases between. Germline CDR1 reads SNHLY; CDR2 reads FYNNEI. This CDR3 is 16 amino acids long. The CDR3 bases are TGTGCCAGCAGTTCCACTGGACGGAGCTCTGGAAACACCATATATTTT. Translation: CASSSTGRSSGNTIYF.

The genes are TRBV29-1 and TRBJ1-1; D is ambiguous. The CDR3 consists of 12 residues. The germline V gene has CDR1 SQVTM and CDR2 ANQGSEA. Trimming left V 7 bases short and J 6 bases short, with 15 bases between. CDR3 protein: CSGNTGEAEAFF. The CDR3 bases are TGCAGCGGAAATACCGGGGAGGCTGAAGCTTTCTTT.

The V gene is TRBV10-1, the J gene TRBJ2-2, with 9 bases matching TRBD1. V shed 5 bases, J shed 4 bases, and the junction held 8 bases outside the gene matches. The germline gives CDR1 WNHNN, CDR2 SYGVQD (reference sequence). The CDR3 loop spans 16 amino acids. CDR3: CASSLTGTGSTGELFF. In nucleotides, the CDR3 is TGCGCCAGCAGTCTTACCGGGACAGGGAGCACCGGGGAGCTGTTTTTT.